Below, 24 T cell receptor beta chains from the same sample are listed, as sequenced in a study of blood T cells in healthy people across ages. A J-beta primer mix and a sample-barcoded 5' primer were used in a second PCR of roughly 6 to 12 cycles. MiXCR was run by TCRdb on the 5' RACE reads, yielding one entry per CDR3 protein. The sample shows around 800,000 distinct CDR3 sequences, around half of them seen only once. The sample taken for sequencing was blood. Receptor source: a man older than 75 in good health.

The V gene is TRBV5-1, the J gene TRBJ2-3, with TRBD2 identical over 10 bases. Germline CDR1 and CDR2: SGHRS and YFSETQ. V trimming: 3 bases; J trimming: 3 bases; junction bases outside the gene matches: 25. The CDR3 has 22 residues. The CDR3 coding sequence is TGCGCCAGCAGCTCGGTGGTGCTAGCGGGAGTATTCCGCGGTCTATTAACAGATACGCAGTATTTT. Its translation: CASSSVVLAGVFRGLLTDTQYF.

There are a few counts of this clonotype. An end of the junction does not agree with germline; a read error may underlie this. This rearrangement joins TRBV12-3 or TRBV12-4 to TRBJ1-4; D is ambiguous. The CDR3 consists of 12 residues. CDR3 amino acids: CASSLGSEKLFF. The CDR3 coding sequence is TGTGCCAGCAGCTTAGGGTCCGAAAAACTGTTTTTT.

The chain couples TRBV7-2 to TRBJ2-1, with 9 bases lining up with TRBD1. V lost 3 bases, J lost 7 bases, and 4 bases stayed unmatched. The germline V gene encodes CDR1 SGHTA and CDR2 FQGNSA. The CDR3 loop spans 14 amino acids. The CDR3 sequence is CASSFGTGTNEQFF. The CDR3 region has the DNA TGTGCCAGCAGCTTCGGGACAGGGACTAATGAGCAGTTCTTC.

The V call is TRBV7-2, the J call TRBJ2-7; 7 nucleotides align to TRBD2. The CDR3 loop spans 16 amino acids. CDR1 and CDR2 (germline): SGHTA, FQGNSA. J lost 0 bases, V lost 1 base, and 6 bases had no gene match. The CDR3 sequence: CASSLDPAGSSYEQYF. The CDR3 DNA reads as TGTGCCAGCAGCTTAGATCCAGCGGGGAGCTCCTACGAGCAGTACTTC.

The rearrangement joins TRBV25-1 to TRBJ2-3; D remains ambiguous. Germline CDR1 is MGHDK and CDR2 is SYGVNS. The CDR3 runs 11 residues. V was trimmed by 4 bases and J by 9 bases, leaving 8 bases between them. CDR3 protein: CASSAVGTQYF. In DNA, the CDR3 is TGTGCCAGCAGTGCAGTCGGCACGCAGTATTTT.

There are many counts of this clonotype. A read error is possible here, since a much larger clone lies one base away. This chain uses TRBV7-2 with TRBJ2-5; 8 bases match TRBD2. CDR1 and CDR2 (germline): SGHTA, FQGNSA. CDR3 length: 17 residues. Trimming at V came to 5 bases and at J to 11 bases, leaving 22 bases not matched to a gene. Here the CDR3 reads CASSGVRASGRSNEQYF. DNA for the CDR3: TGTGCCAGCAGCGGGGTTCGAGCTAGCGGGCGATCCAATGAGCAGTACTTC.

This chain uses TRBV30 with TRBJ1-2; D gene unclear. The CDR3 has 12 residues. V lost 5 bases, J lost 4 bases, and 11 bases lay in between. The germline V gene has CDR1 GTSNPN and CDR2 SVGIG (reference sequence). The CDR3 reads CAWAGNGYGYTF. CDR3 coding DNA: TGTGCCTGGGCGGGAAACGGCTATGGCTACACCTTC. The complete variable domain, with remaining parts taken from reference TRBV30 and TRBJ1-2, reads SQTIHQWPATLVQPVGSPLSLECTVEGTSNPNLYWYRQAAGRGLQLLFYSVGIGQISSEVPQNLSASRPQDRQFILSSKKLLLSDSGFYLCAWAGNGYGYTFGSGTRLTVV.

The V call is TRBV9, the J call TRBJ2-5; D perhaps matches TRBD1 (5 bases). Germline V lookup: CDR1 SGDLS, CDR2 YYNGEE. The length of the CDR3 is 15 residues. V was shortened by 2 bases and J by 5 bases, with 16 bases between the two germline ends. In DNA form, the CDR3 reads TGTGCCAGCAGCGTGTCCTTCCAGGGCTGGGAGACCCAGTACTTC. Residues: CASSVSFQGWETQYF.

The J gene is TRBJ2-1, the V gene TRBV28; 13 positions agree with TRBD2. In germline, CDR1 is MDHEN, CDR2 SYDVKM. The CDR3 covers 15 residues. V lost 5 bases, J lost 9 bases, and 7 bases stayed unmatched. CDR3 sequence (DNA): TGTGCCAGCAGTACCTCGGGACTAGCGGGACCTGAGCAGTTCTTC. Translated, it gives CASSTSGLAGPEQFF.

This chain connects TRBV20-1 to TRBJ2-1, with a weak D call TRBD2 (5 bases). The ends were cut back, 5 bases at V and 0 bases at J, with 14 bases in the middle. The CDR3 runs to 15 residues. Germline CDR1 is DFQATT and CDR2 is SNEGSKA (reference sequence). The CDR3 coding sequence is TGCAGTGCTCGAAAGGACTCTAGCTCCTACAATGAGCAGTTCTTC. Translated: CSARKDSSSYNEQFF.

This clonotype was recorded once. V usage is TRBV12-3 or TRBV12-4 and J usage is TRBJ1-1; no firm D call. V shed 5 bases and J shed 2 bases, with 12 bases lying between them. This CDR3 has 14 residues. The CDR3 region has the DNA TGTGCCAGCAGTCCAGCCGGGATAAACACTGAAGCTTTCTTT. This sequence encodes CASSPAGINTEAFF.

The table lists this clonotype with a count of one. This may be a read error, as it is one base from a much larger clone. In nucleotides, the CDR3 is TGTGCCAGCAGCCCCCGACAGGGCTCGGACAATGAGCAGTACTTC. It is translated as CASSPRQGSDNEQYF. J is TRBJ2-5 and V is TRBV9; TRBD1 matches 7 bases. The junction had 17 bases not matched to a gene; V was cut back by 4 bases and J by 11 bases. Germline CDR1 is SGDLS and CDR2 is YYNGEE. This CDR3 spans 15 amino acids.

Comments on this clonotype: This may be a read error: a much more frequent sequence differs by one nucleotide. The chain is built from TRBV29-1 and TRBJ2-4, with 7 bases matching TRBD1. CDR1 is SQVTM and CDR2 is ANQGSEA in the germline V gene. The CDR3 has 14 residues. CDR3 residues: CSVAGYRGKDIQYF. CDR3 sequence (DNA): TGCAGCGTTGCGGGGTACAGGGGCAAAGACATTCAGTACTTC.

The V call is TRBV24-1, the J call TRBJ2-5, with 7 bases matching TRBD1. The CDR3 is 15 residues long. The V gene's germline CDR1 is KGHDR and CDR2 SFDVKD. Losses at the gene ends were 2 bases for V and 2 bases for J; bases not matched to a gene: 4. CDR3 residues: CATSDYGDRQETQYF. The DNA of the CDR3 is TGTGCCACCAGTGATTATGGGGACAGACAAGAGACCCAGTACTTC.

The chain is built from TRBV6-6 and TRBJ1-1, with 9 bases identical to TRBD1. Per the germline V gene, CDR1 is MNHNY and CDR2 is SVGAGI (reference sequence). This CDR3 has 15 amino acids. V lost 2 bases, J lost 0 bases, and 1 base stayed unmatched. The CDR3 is CASSYGQGLNTEAFF. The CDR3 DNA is TGTGCCAGCAGTTACGGACAGGGGTTGAACACTGAAGCTTTCTTT.

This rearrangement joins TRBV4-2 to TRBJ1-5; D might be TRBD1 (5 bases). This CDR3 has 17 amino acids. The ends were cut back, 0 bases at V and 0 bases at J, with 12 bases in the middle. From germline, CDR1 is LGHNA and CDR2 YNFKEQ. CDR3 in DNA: TGTGCCAGCAGCCAAGACGTTGACAGATATAGCAATCAGCCCCAGCATTTT. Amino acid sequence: CASSQDVDRYSNQPQHF.

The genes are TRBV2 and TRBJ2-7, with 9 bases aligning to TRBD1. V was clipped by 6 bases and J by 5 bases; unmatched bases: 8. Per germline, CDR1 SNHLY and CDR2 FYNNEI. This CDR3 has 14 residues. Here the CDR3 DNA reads TGTGCCAGCAGAGACTACAGGGGGCCCCACGAGCAGTACTTC. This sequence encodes CASRDYRGPHEQYF.

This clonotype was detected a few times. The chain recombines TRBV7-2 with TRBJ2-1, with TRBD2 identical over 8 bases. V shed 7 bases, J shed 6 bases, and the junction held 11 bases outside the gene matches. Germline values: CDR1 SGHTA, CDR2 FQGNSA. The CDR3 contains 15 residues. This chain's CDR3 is CASIPSGGLVNEQFF. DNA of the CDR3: TGTGCCAGCATCCCTAGTGGGGGACTAGTCAATGAGCAGTTCTTC.

The CDR3 sequence is CASSPMSRQGRYNEQFF. The CDR3 region has the DNA TGTGCCAGCTCACCAATGAGTCGTCAGGGAAGGTACAATGAGCAGTTCTTC. The rearrangement links TRBV18 to TRBJ2-1, with D perhaps matching TRBD1 (5 bases). The germline CDR1 and CDR2 sequences are KGHSH and LQKENI. Trimming cost V 2 bases and J 4 bases, with 18 bases left between them. This CDR3 is 17 amino acids long.

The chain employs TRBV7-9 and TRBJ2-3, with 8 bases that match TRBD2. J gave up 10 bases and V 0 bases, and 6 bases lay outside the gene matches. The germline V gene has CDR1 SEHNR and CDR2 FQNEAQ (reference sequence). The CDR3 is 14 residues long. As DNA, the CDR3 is TGTGCCAGCAGCTTAGCTGAGCTAGCGGGTCCGCAGTATTTT. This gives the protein CASSLAELAGPQYF.

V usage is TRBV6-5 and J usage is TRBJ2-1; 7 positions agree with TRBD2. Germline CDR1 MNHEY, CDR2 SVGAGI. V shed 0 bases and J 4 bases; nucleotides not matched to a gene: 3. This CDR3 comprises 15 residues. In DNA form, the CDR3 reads TGTGCCAGCAGTTACTCGCGCGGGGGATACAATGAGCAGTTCTTC. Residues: CASSYSRGGYNEQFF.

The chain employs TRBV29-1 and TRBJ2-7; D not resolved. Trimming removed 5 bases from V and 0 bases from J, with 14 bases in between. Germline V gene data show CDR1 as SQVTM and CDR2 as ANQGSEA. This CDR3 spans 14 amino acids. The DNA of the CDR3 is TGCAGCGTTATCGACGGGTTTAGCTCCTACGAGCAGTACTTC. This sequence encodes CSVIDGFSSYEQYF.

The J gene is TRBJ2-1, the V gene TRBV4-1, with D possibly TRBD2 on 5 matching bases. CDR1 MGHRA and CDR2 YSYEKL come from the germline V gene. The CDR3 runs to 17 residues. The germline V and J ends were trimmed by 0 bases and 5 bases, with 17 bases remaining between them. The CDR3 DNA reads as TGCGCCAGCAGCCAAGATCCGGGATTCAATAGAGACAATGAGCAGTTCTTC. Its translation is CASSQDPGFNRDNEQFF.

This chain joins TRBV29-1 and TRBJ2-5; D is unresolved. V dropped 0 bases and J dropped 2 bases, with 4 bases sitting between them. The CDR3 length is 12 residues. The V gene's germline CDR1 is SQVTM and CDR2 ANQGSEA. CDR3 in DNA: TGCAGCGTTGAAGAGCAGCAAGAGACCCAGTACTTC. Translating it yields CSVEEQQETQYF.